This TCR beta chain was observed in a study of blood T cell repertoires in COVID-19 (dated by TCRdb to the early 2020s). Regarding the complete study: Samples from collaborators originated in the United States, Italy and Spain and spanned both the acute and convalescent phases of COVID-19. The prospective study material was composed of cDNA or gDNA derived from T cells, B-cell-depleted T cells, or PBMCs. Deeply sampled blood TCRbeta repertoires from subjects exposed to, actively infected with, or recovered from COVID-19 were included in the dataset. The repertoires were released in a freely available public database meant as a resource for research on the immune response to SARS-CoV-2. The samples were drawn from two sources: the first 160 participants of the ongoing ImmuneRACE study, and over 950 subjects contributed by 6 global collaborators. A de-identified subject ID, COVID-19 status, age in years and sex were almost always included in the sample metadata. Where available, HLA class I and class II types were taken from metadata supplied by the sample provider and were not determined by assay-based typing. Paper-wide results and their limitations: How much clinical and demographic metadata was included differed by source and by participant, and the metadata was provided uncurated.

One collaborating source in Seattle enrolled patients during active infection and followed them longitudinally through the course of disease. Each collaborating institution followed its own protocols to collect whole blood in K2EDTA tubes. For TCRbeta analysis, collaborators shipped samples as frozen whole blood, isolated PBMCs, or DNA extracted from either of those sample types. Relative to germline, V is missing 3 bases and J is missing 5 bases, with 7 bases of the junction outside any gene match. From its cysteine to its phenylalanine, the CDR3 spans 15 amino acids. Here the CDR3 DNA is all that survives: 45 bases in frame from base 1. CDR1 and CDR2, per the germline V gene, are SGHTS and YDEGEE. Concerning this clone itself: This clone's antigen is unknown. No much larger clone is present one base from it, and per-base qualities are unavailable.

The immunoSEQ Assay, a bias-controlled multiplex PCR, was used to amplify TCRbeta CDR3 regions from genomic DNA. As for how the authors treated the data: The number of nucleated cells in each sample was estimated from the amplification of reference gene primers within the assay. To quantify the absolute abundance of each unique TCRbeta CDR3 rearrangement, sequence reads were collapsed and filtered. Productive Simpson clonality was computed per sample as the square root of Simpson's diversity index over productive rearrangements. As stored in TCRdb, this immuneACCESS dataset retains in-frame rearrangements with V and J assigned. A fraction of the clones does not appear; measured against another copy, unresolved V genes explain less than half of the discrepancy, and the remainder lacks a known reason. V, J and clone size are those of that table, while D and trimming were read from the DNA. In all, the sample holds over 150,000 clones, and approximately 90% of those were seen once. The ten largest make up 15% to 20% of the sample.

This TCR derives from a man aged 45-65 years with COVID-19, enrolled during active disease. The rearranged segments are TRBV5-8 and TRBJ1-4; 7 middle bases align to TRBD1. Sequenced input: peripheral blood. CDR3 reads: CASSSQGLENEKLFF. Read as DNA, the sequence is TGTGCCAGCAGCTCACAGGGGTTAGAAAATGAAAAACTGTTTTTT.